A single sample gave rise to the 12 T cell receptor beta chains below, sequenced in a study of identical twins. TCRdb processed the 5' RACE reads anew with MiXCR; each CDR3 protein has one entry. The data contain 300,000 to 400,000 distinct CDR3 sequences, 9% to 15% of them singletons. Separately, the same data were catalogued under a study of yellow fever vaccine responses in identical twins.

Specimen: CD8+ T cells sorted from blood. The receptors were sampled from a woman aged 18 to 35 in good health.

This clonotype was found a few times. Here the CDR3 DNA reads TGCGCCAGCAGCCGAGAACTAGCTTACAATGAGCAGTTCTTC. Its translation: CASSRELAYNEQFF. The chain uses TRBV4-1 and TRBJ2-1, with D maybe TRBD2 (6 bases). The CDR3 length is 14 residues. Trimming took 4 bases from V and 4 from J, leaving 11 bases between them. CDR1 MGHRA and CDR2 YSYEKL come from the germline V gene.

The rearrangement joins TRBV20-1 to TRBJ2-2; 8 nucleotides match TRBD2. The J segment lost 11 bases and the V segment lost 6 bases, leaving 5 bases of the junction unmatched. The germline CDR1 and CDR2 sequences are DFQATT and SNEGSKA (reference sequence). There are 11 residues in the CDR3. The chain's CDR3 is CSAKSGGELFF. The CDR3 nucleotides are TGCAGTGCCAAAAGCGGGGGCGAGCTGTTTTTT.

The CDR3 DNA reads TGTGCCAGCAGCCCCTTAACCTCTGGCACTGAAGCTTTCTTT. It translates to CASSPLTSGTEAFF. The chain recombines TRBV9 with TRBJ1-1; D not certain. V was cut by 4 bases and J by 4 bases, with 14 bases left in between. Looked up from germline, CDR1 is SGDLS and CDR2 is YYNGEE. The length of the CDR3 is 14 residues. The variable domain in full, completed from reference TRBV9 and TRBJ1-1, reads DSGVTQTPKHLITATGQRVTLRCSPRSGDLSVYWYQQSLDQGLQFLIQYYNGEERAKGNILERFSAQQFPDLHSELNLSSLELGDSALYFCASSPLTSGTEAFFGQGTRLTVV.

This clonotype was observed a few times. The chain joins TRBV15 to TRBJ2-7, with 11 bases lining up with TRBD2. This CDR3 is 16 amino acids long. V was clipped by 1 base and J by 4 bases; unmatched bases: 6. Germline-derived CDR1 and CDR2 are LNHNV and YYDKDF (reference sequence). The CDR3 loop is CATSRGWASGGYEQYV. CDR3 DNA: TGTGCCACCAGCAGAGGCTGGGCTAGCGGGGGGTACGAGCAGTACGTC.

J is TRBJ2-1 and V is TRBV5-1, with TRBD1 matching 10 bases. The junction had 13 bases not matched to a gene; V was cut back by 0 bases and J by 4 bases. The CDR3 has 19 residues. Per the germline V gene, CDR1 is SGHRS and CDR2 is YFSETQ. The CDR3 nucleotides read TGCGCCAGCAGCTTGGTGTTTGGGACAGGGGAAATCAATTACAATGAGCAGTTCTTC. It translates to CASSLVFGTGEINYNEQFF.

V gene TRBV7-9 combines with J gene TRBJ1-5; TRBD1 agrees at 8 bases. Germline V gene lookup returns CDR1 SEHNR and CDR2 FQNEAQ (reference sequence). Trimming took 0 bases from V and 5 from J; bases not matched to a gene: 6. There are 16 residues in the CDR3. This CDR3 is CASSLAGGQGDQPQHF. The CDR3 DNA sequence: TGTGCCAGCAGCTTAGCGGGAGGACAGGGAGATCAGCCCCAGCATTTT.

This clonotype was counted only a few times. The genes are TRBV12-3 or TRBV12-4 and TRBJ1-4, with D possibly being TRBD1 (5 bases). The germline V and J ends were trimmed by 1 base and 2 bases, with 11 bases remaining between them. This CDR3 has 16 residues. The CDR3: CASSLDGALTNEKLFF. Written as DNA, the CDR3 is TGTGCCAGCAGTTTAGATGGGGCGCTTACTAATGAAAAACTGTTTTTT.

This chain uses TRBV7-9 with TRBJ2-3, with 7 bases that match TRBD2. After removal of 8 bases from V and 1 base from J, the junction contained 9 bases not matched to a gene. Germline CDR1 reads SEHNR; CDR2 reads FQNEAQ (reference sequence). The CDR3 has 15 amino acids. CDR3 sequence reads: CASLSWGGGTDTQYF. The CDR3 nucleotides are TGTGCCAGCCTGTCGTGGGGAGGGGGCACAGATACGCAGTATTTT.

The rearrangement links TRBV2 to TRBJ2-2; the match to TRBD1 covers 10 bases. Germline V gives CDR1 SNHLY, CDR2 FYNNEI. This CDR3 is built from 16 residues. V trimming: 3 bases; J trimming: 6 bases; junction bases outside the gene matches: 7. The CDR3 sequence is CASSEAGTGVPGELFF. The CDR3 bases are TGTGCCAGCAGTGAGGCCGGGACAGGGGTTCCCGGGGAGCTGTTTTTT.

This clonotype was counted between two and nine times. The chain recombines TRBV29-1 with TRBJ2-1; unclear D gene. The V end was cut by 4 bases, the J end by 0 bases, with 4 bases between. From germline, CDR1 is SQVTM and CDR2 ANQGSEA. The CDR3 has 12 amino acids. Here the CDR3 DNA reads TGCAGCGTTGCCAGCTCCTACAATGAGCAGTTCTTC. This sequence encodes CSVASSYNEQFF.

The chain is built from TRBV12-3 or TRBV12-4 and TRBJ2-1; D is perhaps TRBD2 (6 bases). Deletions cut 6 bases from V and 1 base from J, with 13 bases between. The CDR3 spans 15 residues. Here the CDR3 DNA reads TGTGCCAGCAGGGAAGCGGGTACTTCCTACAATGAGCAGTTCTTC. Protein sequence: CASREAGTSYNEQFF.

This clonotype was detected a few times. The chain has TRBV2 and TRBJ2-1, with 9 bases that match TRBD2. J was trimmed by 7 bases and V by 9 bases; bases with no gene match: 10. Per germline, CDR1 SNHLY and CDR2 FYNNEI. There are 14 residues in the CDR3. As DNA, the CDR3 is TGTGCCAGTAATCCCGGGACTAGCACTAATGAGCAGTTCTTC. Protein: CASNPGTSTNEQFF.